The present T cell receptor (beta chain) was sequenced within a study of PD-L1 blockade in urothelial cancer. Study details: Blood analysis occurred 3 weeks (second dose) and 6 weeks after treatment start. A median of roughly 150,000 T cells was found in the blood samples.

Findings of the study overall: Patients with durable benefit had greater blood expansion of tumor-associated TCR clones 3 weeks into treatment.

A remark on this clone: The target antigen is unknown.

V lost 6 bases and J lost 9, with 18 bases in between. CDR1 and CDR2 from the germline V gene are MNHEY and SVGAGI. This CDR3 region has 14 residues. The repertoire was sequenced with immunoSEQ multiplex PCR; TCRdb's copy has only in-frame clones and lacks some. Seen here are about 100,000 clones, about nine tenths observed once, and the top ten hold 0.75% to 0.95%. Enrolled patients showed locally advanced or metastatic urothelial carcinoma. The sample here was PBMCs, taken around atezolizumab (anti-PD-L1) treatment. The V call is TRBV6-5, the J call TRBJ2-1; the D gene is possibly TRBD2 (7 bases). The TCR was taken from an elderly woman with urothelial cancer. In nucleotides, the CDR3 is TGTGCCAGCAGATTAGGCGGGGGCCTAGGTGAGCAGTTCTTC. Translating gives CASRLGGGLGEQFF.